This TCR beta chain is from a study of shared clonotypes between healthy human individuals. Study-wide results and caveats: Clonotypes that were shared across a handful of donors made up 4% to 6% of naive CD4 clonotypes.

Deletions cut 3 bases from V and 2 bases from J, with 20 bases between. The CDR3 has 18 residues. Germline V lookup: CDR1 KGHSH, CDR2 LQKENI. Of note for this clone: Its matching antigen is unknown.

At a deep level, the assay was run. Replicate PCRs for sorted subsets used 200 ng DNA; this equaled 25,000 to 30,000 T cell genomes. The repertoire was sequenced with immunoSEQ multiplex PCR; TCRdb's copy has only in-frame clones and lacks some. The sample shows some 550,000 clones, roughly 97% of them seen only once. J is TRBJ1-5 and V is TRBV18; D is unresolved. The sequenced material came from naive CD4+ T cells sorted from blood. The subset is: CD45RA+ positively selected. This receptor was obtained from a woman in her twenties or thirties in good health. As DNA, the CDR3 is TGTGCCAGCTCACCTATCTTTCGGACCCCCTGGGGCAATCAGCCCCAGCATTTT. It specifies CASSPIFRTPWGNQPQHF.